What follows are 17 T cell receptor beta chains derived from one specimen sequenced in a study of CD39 and CD103 CD8 tumor-infiltrating T cells (dated 2018 in TCRdb). Library creation used the immunoSEQ multiplex PCR assay. The clones in this table, taken by TCRdb from immuneACCESS, are in-frame only. Not every clone is retained; where verified, under half of the shortfall comes from an unresolved V gene, and the cause of the rest is unknown. Within this sample are around 4,900 clones, with about 66% of them counted one time only. 12% of the sample rests with the top ten. The sample comprised CD8+ T cells sorted from blood. Per the publication, the cell subset or site label means: total memory CD8 T cells (CD45RA-CCR7+/-) from blood or uninvolved lymph node. Source of these receptors: a human donor with head and neck squamous cell carcinoma.

V gene TRBV5-6 combines with J gene TRBJ2-7; 10 bases fit TRBD1. This CDR3 spans 16 amino acids. Germline V CDR1 and CDR2: SGHDT, YYEEEE. J was trimmed by 5 bases and V by 4 bases; bases with no gene match: 12. In DNA form, the CDR3 reads TGTGCCAGCAGCCCCGAGGGGCCGGGACAGGGGCACGAGCAGTACTTC. This translates into CASSPEGPGQGHEQYF.

V gene TRBV27 combines with J gene TRBJ2-7; D unclear. V dropped 5 bases and J dropped 2 bases, with 13 bases sitting between them. CDR3 size: 14 residues. Germline CDR1 is MNHEY and CDR2 is SMNVEV (reference sequence). CDR3 sequence reads: CASSKGAQAYEQYF. The CDR3 region has the DNA TGTGCCAGCAGTAAAGGTGCCCAGGCCTACGAGCAGTACTTC.

V is TRBV7-9 and J is TRBJ2-1, with 7 bases lining up with TRBD1. After removal of 5 bases from V and 7 bases from J, the junction contained 2 bases not matched to a gene. This CDR3 is 12 amino acids long. Germline V gene sequence: CDR1 SEHNR, CDR2 FQNEAQ (reference sequence). In nucleotides, the CDR3 is TGTGCCAGCAGCCCGGGACAGAATGAGCAGTTCTTC. Translation: CASSPGQNEQFF.

The chain recombines TRBV6-6 with TRBJ1-6; D gene ambiguous. This CDR3 spans 13 amino acids. Trimming cost V 5 bases and J 15 bases, with 17 bases left between them. Germline V gene data show CDR1 as MNHNY and CDR2 as SVGAGI (reference sequence). The CDR3 nucleotides read TGTGCCAGCAGTCCGTACACCCAACGTCGCCTCCACTTT. It yields the protein CASSPYTQRRLHF.

The CDR3 DNA is TGCGCCAGCAGCTTGCCCGGGACCTACAATGAGCAGTTCTTC. Translated, it gives CASSLPGTYNEQFF. The chain employs TRBV5-1 and TRBJ2-1; D might be TRBD2 (5 bases). V was cut by 1 base and J by 2 bases, with 7 bases left in between. This CDR3 is built from 14 residues. Germline V lookup: CDR1 SGHRS, CDR2 YFSETQ.

The chain combines TRBV6-1 with TRBJ1-1, with 9 positions matching TRBD1. The V gene's germline CDR1 is MNHNS and CDR2 SASEGT. The CDR3 spans 14 residues. V lost 2 bases to trimming and J lost 4 bases; unmatched junction nucleotides: 2. CDR3 protein: CASSELTGGTEAFF. For the CDR3, the DNA is TGTGCCAGCAGTGAACTGACAGGGGGCACTGAAGCTTTCTTT.

The chain is built from TRBV4-3 and TRBJ2-1, with 11 bases aligning to TRBD2. V lost 3 bases and J lost 5; bases outside the gene matches: 12. This CDR3 is built from 18 residues. CDR1 and CDR2 from the germline V gene are LGHNA and YSLEER. The CDR3 DNA follows: TGCGCCAGCAGCCAGGAACGTAGCGGGGGGGCCGAGGACAATGAGCAGTTCTTC. It is translated as CASSQERSGGAEDNEQFF.

The rearrangement links TRBV4-1 to TRBJ1-2, with D unclear. Trimming pared 0 bases from V and 6 bases from J, leaving 14 bases between. The CDR3 runs to 15 residues. Germline V gene lookup returns CDR1 MGHRA and CDR2 YSYEKL. Here the CDR3 reads CASSQEGERADGYTF. CDR3 DNA: TGCGCCAGCAGCCAAGAAGGCGAGAGGGCAGATGGCTACACCTTC.

The V gene is TRBV5-6, the J gene TRBJ2-1; 11 positions match TRBD1. The V gene end was trimmed by 0 bases and the J gene end by 8 bases; junction bases not matched to a gene: 4. This CDR3 is built from 15 residues. Germline lookup yields CDR1 SGHDT and CDR2 YYEEEE. CDR3 DNA: TGTGCCAGCAGCTTGGTTGGACAGGGGGCCTATGAGCAGTTCTTC. It yields the protein CASSLVGQGAYEQFF.

The rearrangement uses TRBV10-1 and TRBJ1-6; 8 bases fit TRBD1. Germline V CDR1 and CDR2: WNHNN, SYGVQD (reference sequence). This CDR3 comprises 13 residues. Trimming took 8 bases from V and 9 from J; bases not matched to a gene: 6. The DNA of the CDR3 is TGCGCCAGCTTTGGACAGGGAACTTCACCCCTCCACTTT. It yields the protein CASFGQGTSPLHF.

This chain joins TRBV7-8 and TRBJ2-5; a weak D match, TRBD2 (6 bases). Looked up from germline, CDR1 is SGHVS and CDR2 is FQNEAQ. The CDR3 totals 13 residues. V gave up 5 bases and J gave up 4 bases, with 11 bases separating them. DNA of the CDR3: TGTGCCAGCAGCCTACTAGCCGGAGAGACCCAGTACTTC. This codes for CASSLLAGETQYF. Variable domain in full (rest from reference TRBV7-8 and TRBJ2-5): GAGVSQSPRYKVAKRGQDVALRCDPISGHVSLFWYQQALGQGPEFLTYFQNEAQLDKSGLPSDRFFAERPEGSVSTLKIQRTQQEDSAVYLCASSLLAGETQYFGPGTRLLVL.

The rearrangement joins TRBV19 to TRBJ1-5; 12 bases are a match to TRBD1. Germline V lookup: CDR1 LNHDA, CDR2 SQIVND (reference sequence). V shed 4 bases and J 6 bases; nucleotides not matched to a gene: 4. The CDR3 covers 15 residues. The CDR3 DNA follows: TGTGCCAGTAGTACCGGGACAGGGGGCTTTCAGCCCCAGCATTTT. It is translated as CASSTGTGGFQPQHF.

The chain recombines TRBV19 with TRBJ1-1; D is ambiguous. V lost 3 bases and J lost 1, with 6 bases in between. This CDR3 has 13 amino acids. CDR1 LNHDA and CDR2 SQIVND come from the germline V gene (reference sequence). The DNA for the CDR3 is TGTGCCAGTAGTATGGGCCAGAACACTGAAGCTTTCTTT. It codes for CASSMGQNTEAFF.

This clone was counted a few times. This chain's CDR3 is CASSVTGTVYNEQFF. The CDR3 DNA is TGTGCCAGCAGTGTTACCGGGACAGTATACAATGAGCAGTTCTTC. The V call is TRBV27, the J call TRBJ2-1, with 7 bases identical to TRBD1. The J segment lost 4 bases and the V segment lost 5 bases, leaving 8 bases of the junction unmatched. CDR1 and CDR2 (germline): MNHEY, SMNVEV (reference sequence). CDR3 size: 15 residues.

The rearrangement joins TRBV13 to TRBJ1-1; D unclear. Trimming shortened V by 5 bases and J by 4 bases, and 8 bases separated the two germline ends. Per germline, CDR1 PRHDT and CDR2 FYEKMQ (reference sequence). This CDR3 has 12 amino acids. The CDR3 loop is CASSPEVTEAFF. The CDR3 nucleotides read TGTGCCAGCAGCCCTGAGGTCACTGAAGCTTTCTTT.

This chain uses TRBV2 with TRBJ2-1; D is uncertain. V was trimmed by 2 bases and J by 5 bases, leaving 10 bases between them. Germline V lookup: CDR1 SNHLY, CDR2 FYNNEI. The CDR3 runs 14 residues. CDR3 sequence (DNA): TGTGCCAGCAGTGAACACTTCAAAGACAATGAGCAGTTCTTC. It translates to CASSEHFKDNEQFF.

The gene calls are TRBV19 and TRBJ2-7; 7 bases are a match to TRBD1. V lost 5 bases, J lost 6 bases, and 7 bases stayed unmatched. The CDR3 is 13 residues long. The germline V gene encodes CDR1 LNHDA and CDR2 SQIVND (reference sequence). This chain's CDR3 is CASSLLRDSEQYF. CDR3 DNA: TGTGCCAGTAGTCTACTAAGGGACAGCGAGCAGTACTTC.